This T cell receptor beta chain was identified during a study of immune evolution from preneoplasia to lung adenocarcinoma. Germline V lookup: CDR1 SEHNR, CDR2 FQNEAQ (reference sequence). There are 12 residues in the CDR3. V gave up 1 base and J gave up 8 bases, with 7 bases separating them. Study results and caveats: From normal lung to invasive adenocarcinoma, top clone frequencies appeared to decrease. T cell clonality was higher in KRAS-mutant than EGFR-mutant or wild-type nodules.

Points on this clone: The antigen is unknown. The sample carries other DNA sequences with the same CDR3.

Using immunoSEQ multiplex PCR, the repertoire was profiled, and TCRdb retains in-frame clones only, with some absent. The table lists roughly 6,000 clones, about 75% of them singletons, with 2.5% to 3.5% in the top ten. H&E slides confirmed each diagnosis, reviewed by two pathologists independently. What was sequenced was FFPE minimally invasive lung adenocarcinoma tissue. V usage is TRBV7-9 and J usage is TRBJ2-3, with D perhaps matching TRBD1 (6 bases). The TCR sequence derives from a person aged 55-80 years with lung adenocarcinoma. The CDR3 nucleotides are TGTGCCAGCAGCTTAGTAGGGGGTACGCAGTATTTT. The encoded protein is CASSLVGGTQYF. Looking up the rest from reference TRBV7-9 and TRBJ2-3 gives the full variable domain: DTGVSQNPRHKITKRGQNVTFRCDPISEHNRLYWYRQTLGQGPEFLTYFQNEAQLEKSRLLSDRFSAERPKGSFSTLEIQRTEQGDSAMYLCASSLVGGTQYFGPGTRLTVL.